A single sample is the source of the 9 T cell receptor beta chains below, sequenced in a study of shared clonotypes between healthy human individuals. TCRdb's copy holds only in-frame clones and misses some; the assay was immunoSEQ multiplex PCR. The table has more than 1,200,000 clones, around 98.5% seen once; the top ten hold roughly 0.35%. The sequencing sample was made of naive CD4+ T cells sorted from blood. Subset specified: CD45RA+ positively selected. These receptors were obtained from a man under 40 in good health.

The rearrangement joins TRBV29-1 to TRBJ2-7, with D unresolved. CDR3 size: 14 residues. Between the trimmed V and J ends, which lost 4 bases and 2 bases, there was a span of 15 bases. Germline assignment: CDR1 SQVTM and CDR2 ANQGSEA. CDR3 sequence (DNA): TGCAGCGTTGCCCTAGGTGGCGGTGCCTACGAGCAGTACTTC. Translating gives CSVALGGGAYEQYF.

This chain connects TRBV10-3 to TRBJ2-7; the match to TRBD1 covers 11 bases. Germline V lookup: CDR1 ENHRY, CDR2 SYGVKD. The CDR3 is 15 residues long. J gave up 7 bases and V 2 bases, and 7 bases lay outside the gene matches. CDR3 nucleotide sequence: TGTGCCATCAGTGAGGGAGGACAGGGGGCGAAAGAGCAGTACTTC. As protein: CAISEGGQGAKEQYF.

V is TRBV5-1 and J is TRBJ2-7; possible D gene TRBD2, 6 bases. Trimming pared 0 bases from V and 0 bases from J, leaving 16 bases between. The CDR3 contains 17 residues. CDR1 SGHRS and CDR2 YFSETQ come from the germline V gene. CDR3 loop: CASSLAVGSGSSYEQYF. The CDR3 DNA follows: TGCGCCAGCAGCTTGGCCGTCGGTAGCGGAAGCTCCTACGAGCAGTACTTC.

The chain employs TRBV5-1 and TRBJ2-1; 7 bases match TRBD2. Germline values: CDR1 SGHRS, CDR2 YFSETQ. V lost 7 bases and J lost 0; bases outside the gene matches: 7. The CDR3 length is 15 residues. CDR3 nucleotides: TGCGCCAGCCGCATAGGACTAGACTCCTACAATGAGCAGTTCTTC. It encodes CASRIGLDSYNEQFF.

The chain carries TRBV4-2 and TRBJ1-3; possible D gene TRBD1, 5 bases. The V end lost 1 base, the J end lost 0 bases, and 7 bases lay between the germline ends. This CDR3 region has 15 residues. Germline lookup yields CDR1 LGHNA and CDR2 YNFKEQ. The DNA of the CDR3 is TGTGCCAGCAGCCAAGCAGGGAGCTCTGGAAACACCATATATTTT. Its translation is CASSQAGSSGNTIYF.

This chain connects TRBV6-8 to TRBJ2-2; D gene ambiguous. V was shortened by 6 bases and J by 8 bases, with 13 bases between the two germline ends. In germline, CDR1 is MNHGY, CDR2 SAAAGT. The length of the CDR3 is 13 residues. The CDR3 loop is CASRPTLGGELFF. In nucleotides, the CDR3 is TGTGCCAGCAGACCAACCTTGGGAGGGGAGCTGTTTTTT.

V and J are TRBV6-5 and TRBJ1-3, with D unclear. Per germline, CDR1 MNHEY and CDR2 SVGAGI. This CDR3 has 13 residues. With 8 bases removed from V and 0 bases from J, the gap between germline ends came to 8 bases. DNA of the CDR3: TGTGCCAGCGAAGACCGCTCTGGAAACACCATATATTTT. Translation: CASEDRSGNTIYF.

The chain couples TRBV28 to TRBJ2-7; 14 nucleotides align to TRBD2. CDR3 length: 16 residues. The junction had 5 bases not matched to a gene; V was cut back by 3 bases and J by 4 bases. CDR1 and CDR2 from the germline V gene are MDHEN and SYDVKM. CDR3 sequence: CASSFPTSGRGYEQYF. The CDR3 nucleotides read TGTGCCAGCAGTTTCCCGACTAGCGGGAGGGGGTACGAGCAGTACTTC.

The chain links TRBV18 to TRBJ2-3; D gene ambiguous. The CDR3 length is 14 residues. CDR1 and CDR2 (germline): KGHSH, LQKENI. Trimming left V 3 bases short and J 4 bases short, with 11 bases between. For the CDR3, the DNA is TGTGCCAGCTCACCTGGGATGGGCCCAGATACGCAGTATTTT. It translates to CASSPGMGPDTQYF.